These 13 T cell receptor beta chains came from one sample sequenced in a study of regulatory T cells in long-lasting Graves disease (dated by TCRdb to about 2021). The time point label, read with the paper, signifies: newly diagnosed GD, antithyroid drugs for less than 3 months. For both TCR sequencing and RNA sequencing, RNA was extracted from PBMCs using TRIzol. To prepare the library, multiplex PCR was applied. Instrument on record: Illumina HiSeq 4000. TCR beta libraries were built with iRepertoire HTBI primers and Arm-PCR amplification of CDR3 regions. TCRdb reprocessing: public reads trimmed at Q25 with fastp, clones called with MiXCR, in-frame beta chains kept. Under each unique CDR3 protein, matching rows form one entry showing the most common genes and DNA. Here the sample has 400,000 to 550,000 distinct CDR3 sequences; 15% to 20% occur a single time. The ten largest clones take up roughly 10% of the sample.

Another study also made use of these data, one on T cells in Graves' hyperthyroidism and ophthalmopathy.

The material sequenced was peripheral blood mononuclear cells (PBMCs), taken at new diagnosis, from a patient treated with antithyroid drugs. These receptors were collected from a woman aged 25 to 39 with Graves disease. Donor details come from another sample of the same person, matched by shared clones.

This clonotype was observed at least ten times. The V gene is TRBV3-1, the J gene TRBJ2-6; D unresolved. The CDR3 covers 17 residues. V gave up 0 bases and J gave up 0 bases, with 9 bases separating them. CDR1 LGHDT and CDR2 YNNKEL come from the germline V gene (reference sequence). The CDR3 region is CASSQDLTYSGANVLTF. The CDR3 DNA follows: TGTGCCAGCAGCCAAGACCTCACGTACTCTGGGGCCAACGTCCTGACTTTC.

This clonotype was seen repeatedly, ten times or more. The rearrangement links TRBV18 to TRBJ1-1; D possibly corresponds to TRBD1 (5 bases). The CDR3 has 13 amino acids. Per germline, CDR1 KGHSH and CDR2 LQKENI. The germline V and J ends were trimmed by 8 bases and 0 bases, with 10 bases remaining between them. CDR3 residues: CASATVLNTEAFF. The CDR3 DNA is TGTGCCAGCGCGACAGTCTTGAACACTGAAGCTTTCTTT. The full variable domain, completed using reference TRBV18 and TRBJ1-1, is NAGVMQNPRHLVRRRGQEARLRCSPMKGHSHVYWYRQLPEEGLKFMVYLQKENIIDESGMPKERFSAEFPKEGPSILRIQQVVRGDSAAYFCASATVLNTEAFFGQGTRLTVV.

This chain joins TRBV6-5 and TRBJ1-6, with D uncertain. The CDR3 is 16 amino acids. From germline, CDR1 is MNHEY and CDR2 SVGAGI. V lost 1 base, J lost 6 bases, and 13 bases lay in between. The DNA for the CDR3 is TGTGCCAGCAGTTACTTAAGGGTATATGGTAATTCACCCCTCCACTTT. Residues: CASSYLRVYGNSPLHF.

This clonotype was seen more than once but under ten times. The DNA of the CDR3 is TGTGCCAGTAGACTAGGAATTGTCGGGGAGCTGTTTTTT. Its protein product is CASRLGIVGELFF. The chain combines TRBV19 with TRBJ2-2; D may be TRBD2 (5 bases). The germline CDR1 and CDR2 sequences are LNHDA and SQIVND (reference sequence). Trimming shortened V by 6 bases and J by 7 bases, and 12 bases separated the two germline ends. This CDR3 has 13 amino acids.

In its sample, this clonotype was seen a few times. The rearrangement joins TRBV20-1 to TRBJ2-1; maybe TRBD1 (5 bases). The CDR3 has 12 amino acids. The V and J ends lost 0 bases and 12 bases respectively, with 12 bases between them. The germline CDR1 and CDR2 sequences are DFQATT and SNEGSKA (reference sequence). CDR3 region: CSARETVIGQFF. Here the CDR3 DNA reads TGCAGTGCTAGAGAGACAGTAATTGGGCAGTTCTTC.

The table lists this clonotype with a few counts. This chain connects TRBV7-2 to TRBJ2-1; D remains ambiguous. Between the trimmed V and J ends, which lost 5 bases and 4 bases, there was a span of 6 bases. CDR3 length: 12 residues. Looked up from germline, CDR1 is SGHTA and CDR2 is FQGNSA. CDR3 coding DNA: TGTGCCAGCAGCCAAGTATACAATGAGCAGTTCTTC. Translating it yields CASSQVYNEQFF.

The chain couples TRBV20-1 to TRBJ2-3; the match to TRBD2 covers 11 bases. CDR1 and CDR2 from the germline V gene are DFQATT and SNEGSKA (reference sequence). This CDR3 has 16 residues. With V trimmed by 4 bases and J by 6 bases, 12 bases remained unmatched. In DNA, the CDR3 is TGCAGTGCTACGTATAGCGGGAGGGCCAGACCCGATACGCAGTATTTT. Translation: CSATYSGRARPDTQYF.

This clonotype was picked up many times. V gene TRBV5-1 combines with J gene TRBJ2-7; D not certain. Trimming took off 4 bases at V and 3 bases at J, with 20 bases between the two ends. The CDR3 loop spans 16 amino acids. Germline loops: CDR1 SGHRS, CDR2 YFSETQ. CDR3 loop: CASSISSPPSFYEQYF. The CDR3 DNA reads TGCGCCAGCAGCATTAGCAGCCCACCCTCCTTCTACGAGCAGTACTTC.

This clonotype was seen more than once but under ten times. V and J are TRBV30 and TRBJ2-7; the D is unclear. The V gene lost 2 bases and the J gene lost 2 bases, with 7 bases spanning the gap. The CDR3 sequence is 12 residues long. CDR1 is GTSNPN and CDR2 is SVGIG in the germline V gene (reference sequence). CDR3 loop: CAWSNSPYEQYF. The CDR3 bases are TGTGCCTGGAGTAACAGCCCCTACGAGCAGTACTTC.

This chain joins TRBV6-1 and TRBJ1-2; a weak D match, TRBD1 (5 bases). V dropped 1 base and J dropped 3 bases, with 12 bases sitting between them. Germline V gives CDR1 MNHNS, CDR2 SASEGT. The CDR3 sequence is 15 residues long. CDR3 amino acids: CASSEEPGWDYGYTF. The CDR3 region has the DNA TGTGCCAGCAGTGAAGAGCCAGGGTGGGACTATGGCTACACCTTC.

The table lists this clonotype with a few counts. The CDR3: CASSLGRGAGYTF. The CDR3 bases are TGTGCCAGCAGCTTAGGCCGGGGGGCTGGCTACACCTTC. The J gene is TRBJ1-2, the V gene TRBV7-9; D might be TRBD1 (6 bases). Germline CDR1 and CDR2: SEHNR and FQNEAQ (reference sequence). V was cut by 1 base and J by 7 bases, with 10 bases left in between. The CDR3 consists of 13 residues.

This clonotype was counted at least ten times. The V gene is TRBV7-6, the J gene TRBJ2-5; TRBD1 or TRBD2 may be the D gene (5 bases each). The CDR3 is 15 residues long. V lost 1 base to trimming and J lost 5 bases, with 14 bases between them. Germline V CDR1 and CDR2: SGHVS, FNYEAQ. The CDR3 DNA is TGTGCCAGCAGCTTAGGAATCAGGGCGGGCGAGACCCAGTACTTC. Protein sequence: CASSLGIRAGETQYF.

The V and J genes are TRBV12-3 or TRBV12-4 and TRBJ2-2; tentative D call: TRBD1 (8 bases). V lost 6 bases, J lost 5 bases, and 16 bases lay in between. This CDR3 has 15 residues. DNA for the CDR3: TGTGCCAGCAGCGGGGGGCAGGGGGCAACCGGGGAGCTGTTTTTT. This encodes CASSGGQGATGELFF.